The 22 T cell receptor beta chains below all came from one sample that was sequenced in a study of control samples from healthy donors and cancer patients. The protocol was immunoSEQ multiplex PCR, while the TCRdb copy is restricted to in-frame clones and leaves out a portion. Of some 160,000 clones in the sample, approximately 88% are singletons; the top ten hold about 4.9%. The source material was blood. Receptors originate from a man younger than 40 in good health.

This clone came up once. This chain connects TRBV19 to TRBJ1-1, with 7 bases lining up with TRBD1. Per the germline V gene, CDR1 is LNHDA and CDR2 is SQIVND (reference sequence). V was pared by 10 bases and J by 8 bases, with 7 bases of the junction left unmatched. The CDR3 is 11 amino acids. The CDR3 nucleotides are TGTGCCACCCAGACAGGGTACGAAGCTTTCTTT. Protein product: CATQTGYEAFF.

The chain recombines TRBV5-4 with TRBJ2-5; 9 bases line up with TRBD1. The ends lost 2 bases at V and 1 base at J; junction bases unmatched: 12. Germline V gene sequence: CDR1 SGHNT, CDR2 YYREEE (reference sequence). This CDR3 has 18 amino acids. The DNA for the CDR3 is TGTGCCAGCAGCTTTGGTAGGGGGACAGGGAGATCCCAAGAGACCCAGTACTTC. Residues: CASSFGRGTGRSQETQYF.

This sequence joins TRBV5-6 and TRBJ1-6; 8 bases line up with TRBD1. J lost 1 base, V lost 5 bases, and 5 bases had no gene match. CDR1 and CDR2 (germline): SGHDT, YYEEEE. The CDR3 runs 16 residues. In DNA, the CDR3 is TGTGCCAGCAGGGATGGACAGGGTTCCTATAATTCACCCCTCCACTTT. As protein: CASRDGQGSYNSPLHF.

The chain combines TRBV7-3 with TRBJ2-2, with 7 bases fitting TRBD1. V shed 2 bases and J 4 bases; nucleotides not matched to a gene: 7. CDR1 is SGHTA, CDR2 FQGTGA, per germline. This CDR3 region has 16 residues. The CDR3 loop reads CASSLGTGALTGELFF. The CDR3 coding sequence is TGTGCCAGCAGCTTAGGTACAGGGGCCCTCACCGGGGAGCTGTTTTTT.

CDR3 in DNA: TGTGCCAGCTCACCACCGAAGCGGGGGCCTTACAATGAGCAGTTCTTC. Protein sequence: CASSPPKRGPYNEQFF. V gene TRBV18 combines with J gene TRBJ2-1, with 8 bases matching TRBD2. The CDR3 sequence is 16 residues long. Trimming removed 0 bases from V and 4 bases from J; junction bases left unmatched: 5. Germline CDR1 KGHSH, CDR2 LQKENI.

The chain is built from TRBV9 and TRBJ1-2; 8 nucleotides agree with TRBD1. The CDR3 has 15 residues. CDR1 is SGDLS, CDR2 YYNGEE, per germline. The junction had 4 bases not matched to a gene; V was cut back by 0 bases and J by 3 bases. For the CDR3, the DNA is TGTGCCAGCAGCGTAGAACAGGGGGGTCACTATGGCTACACCTTC. The encoded protein is CASSVEQGGHYGYTF. Based on the CDR3 plus reference TRBV9 and TRBJ1-2, the full variable domain is DSGVTQTPKHLITATGQRVTLRCSPRSGDLSVYWYQQSLDQGLQFLIQYYNGEERAKGNILERFSAQQFPDLHSELNLSSLELGDSALYFCASSVEQGGHYGYTFGSGTRLTVV.

V and J are TRBV28 and TRBJ1-5; 7 bases line up with TRBD1. CDR3 size: 15 residues. V shed 4 bases, J shed 4 bases, and the junction held 7 bases outside the gene matches. Germline loops: CDR1 MDHEN, CDR2 SYDVKM. The CDR3 spells CASSSRTGPNQPQHF. CDR3 nucleotide sequence: TGTGCCAGCAGTTCCCGGACAGGACCAAATCAGCCCCAGCATTTT.

This clone was seen a single time. The V and J genes are TRBV5-1 and TRBJ1-4; a possible D gene is TRBD1 (6 bases). Germline CDR1 and CDR2: SGHRS and YFSETQ. The CDR3 consists of 15 residues. Between the trimmed V and J ends, which lost 3 bases and 8 bases, there was a span of 17 bases. In nucleotides, the CDR3 is TGCGCCAGCAGCTCCCAAACAGGGCTTGAGGAAAAACTGTTTTTT. It yields the protein CASSSQTGLEEKLFF. Based on the CDR3 plus reference TRBV5-1 and TRBJ1-4, the full variable domain is KAGVTQTPRYLIKTRGQQVTLSCSPISGHRSVSWYQQTPGQGLQFLFEYFSETQRNKGNFPGRFSGRQFSNSRSEMNVSTLELGDSALYLCASSSQTGLEEKLFFGSGTQLSVL.

The chain has TRBV29-1 and TRBJ2-5, with 11 bases matching TRBD1. The CDR3 contains 14 residues. Germline V gene lookup returns CDR1 SQVTM and CDR2 ANQGSEA. Germline trimming cut 3 bases from V and 5 bases from J; bases unmatched to any gene: 5. This CDR3 reads CSVDGQGADETQYF. CDR3 sequence (DNA): TGCAGCGTTGACGGACAGGGGGCCGATGAGACCCAGTACTTC.

The V gene is TRBV5-8, the J gene TRBJ2-3; D tentatively fits TRBD1 or TRBD2 (5 bases each). There are 17 residues in the CDR3. CDR1 is SGHTS, CDR2 YDEGEE, per germline. Trimming removed 0 bases from V and 1 base from J, with 15 bases in between. The CDR3 DNA is TGTGCCAGCAGCTTGGTTTGGGGGTACGAGGGCACAGATACGCAGTATTTT. It specifies CASSLVWGYEGTDTQYF.

The chain joins TRBV14 to TRBJ2-3; either TRBD1 or TRBD2 may supply D (5 bases each). Per germline, CDR1 SGHDN and CDR2 FVKESK. The CDR3 runs 16 residues. The V and J ends lost 6 bases and 1 base respectively, with 17 bases between them. The CDR3 region is CASSRKLGRGTDTQYF. CDR3 DNA: TGTGCCAGCAGTCGAAAACTGGGACGGGGCACAGATACGCAGTATTTT.

This clone was counted once. V gene TRBV4-3 combines with J gene TRBJ1-3; D not certain. Per the germline V gene, CDR1 is LGHNA and CDR2 is YSLEER. The V gene lost 0 bases and the J gene lost 0 bases, with 15 bases spanning the gap. The CDR3 runs to 18 residues. The CDR3 DNA reads TGCGCCAGCAGCCAAGATCTCATGAACCTAAACTCTGGAAACACCATATATTTT. Protein: CASSQDLMNLNSGNTIYF.

The chain recombines TRBV7-8 with TRBJ1-1; 8 nucleotides match TRBD1. Germline CDR1 and CDR2: SGHVS and FQNEAQ. The V and J ends lost 5 bases and 2 bases, in that order; junction bases with no gene match: 10. The CDR3 has 16 amino acids. The CDR3 nucleotides read TGTGCCAGCAGCCGTGGGCCGACAGGGGTCAACACTGAAGCTTTCTTT. As protein: CASSRGPTGVNTEAFF.

The chain carries TRBV7-6 and TRBJ2-7; a possible D gene is TRBD2 (6 bases). The V gene lost 3 bases and the J gene lost 2 bases, with 11 bases spanning the gap. CDR1 is SGHVS and CDR2 is FNYEAQ in the germline V gene. The CDR3 has 14 amino acids. The CDR3 DNA reads TGTGCCAGCAGCTTCATGGGGGGAACCTACGAGCAGTACTTC. Protein: CASSFMGGTYEQYF.

V is TRBV7-2 and J is TRBJ1-3; D perhaps matches TRBD1 (5 bases). Per germline, CDR1 SGHTA and CDR2 FQGNSA. Between the trimmed V and J ends, which lost 8 bases and 7 bases, there was a span of 12 bases. CDR3 length: 12 amino acids. Here the CDR3 DNA reads TGTGCCAGCCAGCGGGGGAGGAACACCATATATTTT. It encodes CASQRGRNTIYF.

The chain links TRBV3-1 (or the pseudogene TRBV3-2) to TRBJ2-7, with TRBD1 identical over 9 bases. Germline CDR1 LGHDT, CDR2 YNNKEL (reference sequence). The CDR3 is 17 residues long. V was pared by 0 bases and J by 3 bases, with 9 bases of the junction left unmatched. The CDR3 protein is CASSQEGWDRESYEQYF. The CDR3 DNA is TGTGCCAGCAGCCAAGAGGGGTGGGACAGGGAGAGCTACGAGCAGTACTTC.

The chain employs TRBV30 and TRBJ1-1; D uncertain. The CDR3 totals 13 residues. The V end was cut by 2 bases, the J end by 0 bases, with 7 bases between. Germline V gene lookup returns CDR1 GTSNPN and CDR2 SVGIG (reference sequence). The CDR3 is CAWSRGLNTEAFF. The DNA for the CDR3 is TGTGCCTGGAGTCGCGGGTTGAACACTGAAGCTTTCTTT.

The chain joins TRBV6-5 to TRBJ1-4; 8 bases match TRBD1. This CDR3 is 16 amino acids long. Germline V gene lookup returns CDR1 MNHEY and CDR2 SVGAGI. The V gene end was trimmed by 0 bases and the J gene end by 5 bases; junction bases not matched to a gene: 5. The CDR3 protein is CASSYSPGQENEKLFF. The CDR3 DNA follows: TGTGCCAGCAGTTACTCACCGGGACAGGAGAATGAAAAACTGTTTTTT.

The rearrangement joins TRBV4-1 to TRBJ2-3; 8 bases match TRBD2. V dropped 5 bases and J dropped 2; count of bases not matched to a gene: 6. The germline V gene encodes CDR1 MGHRA and CDR2 YSYEKL. The CDR3 is 15 amino acids. CDR3 loop: CASSFSTSDTDTQYF. CDR3 in DNA: TGCGCCAGCAGCTTTTCGACTAGCGACACAGATACGCAGTATTTT.

This clone was counted once. The chain has TRBV18 and TRBJ2-1; 10 bases map to TRBD2. Germline V gives CDR1 KGHSH, CDR2 LQKENI. The CDR3 sequence is 14 residues long. Trimming at V came to 6 bases and at J to 5 bases, leaving 4 bases not matched to a gene. The CDR3 bases are TGTGCCAGCTCTAGGACTAGCGGTAACAATGAGCAGTTCTTC. Its protein is CASSRTSGNNEQFF.

The chain links TRBV25-1 to TRBJ1-4; a possible D gene is TRBD1 (5 bases). The length of the CDR3 is 15 residues. Germline CDR1 is MGHDK and CDR2 is SYGVNS. V dropped 1 base and J dropped 4 bases, with 10 bases sitting between them. The CDR3 region is CASSESRGYNEKLFF. CDR3 bases: TGTGCCAGCAGTGAATCAAGGGGTTATAATGAAAAACTGTTTTTT.

The V and J genes are TRBV3-1 (or the pseudogene TRBV3-2) and TRBJ2-2; the D gene is possibly TRBD2 (7 bases). The CDR3 totals 20 residues. Looked up from germline, CDR1 is LGHDT and CDR2 is YNNKEL (reference sequence). Trimming took off 1 base at V and 6 bases at J, with 27 bases between the two ends. The CDR3 here is CASSQAPSSTRRGGAGELFF. CDR3 DNA sequence: TGTGCCAGCAGCCAAGCACCCTCAAGCACCCGAAGGGGGGGGGCCGGGGAGCTGTTTTTT.